What follows are 22 T cell receptor beta chains derived from one specimen sequenced in a study of T cell repertoires in cytomegalovirus infection. Each CDR3 protein gets one entry after TCRdb re-called the reads with MiXCR. This sample has around 330,000 distinct CDR3 sequences, with about a sixth found just once. Sequenced input: PBMCs. The receptors were gathered from a human donor in good health (CMV status not recorded). Some clones in this sample may be carry-over from other donors' samples.

This clonotype was seen at least ten times. V usage is TRBV4-2 and J usage is TRBJ2-1; 8 bases map to TRBD1. The CDR3 spans 17 residues. The V gene end was trimmed by 0 bases and the J gene end by 8 bases; junction bases not matched to a gene: 12. Germline V gene sequence: CDR1 LGHNA, CDR2 YNFKEQ. This CDR3 is CASSQDRGQGAADEQFF. The CDR3 DNA follows: TGTGCCAGCAGCCAAGATCGAGGGCAGGGGGCGGCGGATGAGCAGTTCTTC.

This clonotype was seen a few times. The rearrangement joins TRBV12-3 or TRBV12-4 to TRBJ2-1, with 10 nucleotides matching TRBD2. V shed 8 bases, J shed 2 bases, and the junction held 6 bases outside the gene matches. This CDR3 contains 15 residues. CDR3 DNA: TGTGCCAGCGGACCAACTAGCGGGGCCTACAATGAGCAGTTCTTC. It codes for CASGPTSGAYNEQFF.

This clonotype was seen a handful of times. The chain links TRBV5-4 to TRBJ2-7; D could derive from TRBD1 or TRBD2 (6 bases each). From germline, CDR1 is SGHNT and CDR2 YYREEE (reference sequence). V gave up 4 bases and J gave up 5 bases, with 22 bases separating them. This CDR3 is 16 amino acids long. CDR3: CASSLGGAQGAHEQYF. CDR3 bases: TGTGCCAGCAGCCTTGGCGGGGCACAGGGCGCCCACGAGCAGTACTTC.

This clonotype has ten or more counts. The gene calls are TRBV7-2 and TRBJ2-5, with D possibly matching TRBD1 (6 bases). This CDR3 contains 16 residues. Per the germline V gene, CDR1 is SGHTA and CDR2 is FQGNSA. V was clipped by 10 bases and J by 5 bases, with 26 bases between them. The CDR3 here is CAISRMAGDPIETQYF. In nucleotides, the CDR3 is TGTGCCATCTCCCGGATGGCAGGGGATCCCATTGAGACCCAGTACTTC.

CDR3 in amino acids: CASSPGVGTSNEQFF. As DNA, the CDR3 is TGTGCCAGCAGCCCGGGGGTGGGGACCTCCAATGAGCAGTTCTTC. This rearrangement joins TRBV5-6 to TRBJ2-1; a weak D match, TRBD2 (6 bases). In germline, CDR1 is SGHDT, CDR2 YYEEEE. This CDR3 has 15 amino acids. V shed 4 bases and J shed 6 bases, with 17 bases lying between them.

The rearrangement joins TRBV3-1 to TRBJ2-2; D gene unclear. The CDR3 is 13 amino acids. V was pared by 4 bases and J by 6 bases, with 9 bases between. Germline assignment: CDR1 LGHDT and CDR2 YNNKEL (reference sequence). The CDR3 is CASSPVDAGELFF. The DNA for the CDR3 is TGTGCCAGCAGCCCGGTGGACGCCGGGGAGCTGTTTTTT.

This clonotype has just a few counts. CDR3 sequence: CASSSDHEQYF. The CDR3 DNA follows: TGTGCCAGCAGCTCTGATCACGAGCAGTACTTC. The chain uses TRBV5-4 and TRBJ2-7; the D is unclear. In germline, CDR1 is SGHNT, CDR2 YYREEE (reference sequence). The CDR3 length is 11 residues. V lost 3 bases, J lost 5 bases, and 6 bases lay in between. The entire variable domain, with the rest obtained from reference TRBV5-4 and TRBJ2-7, is as follows: ETGVTQSPTHLIKTRGQQVTLRCSSQSGHNTVSWYQQALGQGPQFIFQYYREEENGRGNFPPRFSGLQFPNYSSELNVNALELDDSALYLCASSSDHEQYFGPGTRLTVT.

This clonotype has just a few counts. The CDR3 loop reads CASSGGPGELFF. The CDR3 nucleotides read TGTGCCAGCAGCGGAGGTCCCGGGGAGCTGTTTTTT. The chain recombines TRBV11-3 with TRBJ2-2; D possibly corresponds to TRBD2 (5 bases). CDR1 SGHNT and CDR2 YENEEA come from the germline V gene. V lost 5 bases, J lost 6 bases, and 7 bases lay in between. CDR3 size: 12 residues. Looking up the rest from reference TRBV11-3 and TRBJ2-2 gives the full variable domain: EAGVVQSPRYKIIEKKQPVAFWCNPISGHNTLYWYLQNLGQGPELLIRYENEEAVDDSQLPKDRFSAERLKGVDSTLKIQPAELGDSAVYLCASSGGPGELFFGEGSRLTVL.

This clonotype was observed a handful of times. The gene calls are TRBV10-3 and TRBJ1-5; D remains ambiguous. Trimming removed 0 bases at V and 0 bases at J, with 9 bases between. The length of the CDR3 is 16 residues. Germline assignment: CDR1 ENHRY and CDR2 SYGVKD. CDR3 sequence reads: CAISESIGVSNQPQHF. CDR3 DNA: TGTGCCATCAGTGAGTCGATCGGAGTTAGCAATCAGCCCCAGCATTTT.

The chain has TRBV29-1 and TRBJ2-7; tentative D call: TRBD2 (5 bases). The CDR3 sequence is 13 residues long. The germline V gene has CDR1 SQVTM and CDR2 ANQGSEA. V was trimmed by 4 bases and J by 2 bases, leaving 12 bases between them. CDR3 DNA sequence: TGCAGCGTTGGCCGGGATAGGGCCTACGAGCAGTACTTC. Its translation: CSVGRDRAYEQYF.

This clonotype was seen just once. The rearrangement joins TRBV2 to TRBJ2-7; D uncertain. The CDR3 totals 10 residues. The germline gives CDR1 SNHLY, CDR2 FYNNEI. Trimming took 2 bases from V and 6 from J, leaving 2 bases between them. The CDR3 bases are TGTGCCAGCAGTGAATTCGAGCAGTACTTC. This translates into CASSEFEQYF.

This clonotype occurred a few times. This chain uses TRBV15 with TRBJ2-3; D not certain. V was trimmed by 0 bases and J by 3 bases, leaving 7 bases between them. The CDR3 contains 14 residues. Germline CDR1 LNHNV, CDR2 YYDKDF (reference sequence). Here the CDR3 DNA reads TGTGCCACCAGCAGAGATCTGGCAACAGATACGCAGTATTTT. This encodes CATSRDLATDTQYF.

The chain employs TRBV20-1 and TRBJ1-2; 10 nucleotides match TRBD1. Germline V lookup: CDR1 DFQATT, CDR2 SNEGSKA (reference sequence). The CDR3 spans 13 residues. Trimming cost V 3 bases and J 8 bases; bases outside gene matches: 6. CDR3 in DNA: TGCAGTGCTAGGGCGGGACAGGGGCAAGGCTACACCTTC. As protein: CSARAGQGQGYTF.

This clonotype was found a few times. The chain employs TRBV7-9 and TRBJ1-1; D call uncertain. Germline CDR1 and CDR2: SEHNR and FQNEAQ (reference sequence). The CDR3 totals 12 residues. V lost 6 bases to trimming and J lost 5 bases, with 10 bases between them. This CDR3 is CASSTWRTEAFF. CDR3 nucleotides: TGTGCCAGCAGTACTTGGCGGACTGAAGCTTTCTTT.

This rearrangement joins TRBV20-1 to TRBJ1-1; 9 positions match TRBD1. V lost 0 bases, J lost 3 bases, and 5 bases stayed unmatched. The CDR3 is made up of 15 amino acids. Germline V gives CDR1 DFQATT, CDR2 SNEGSKA (reference sequence). The CDR3 here is CSARDVTGGYTEAFF. CDR3 in DNA: TGCAGTGCTAGAGATGTCACAGGGGGCTACACTGAAGCTTTCTTT.

The chain carries TRBV27 and TRBJ1-2; 7 nucleotides line up with TRBD1. CDR1 is MNHEY, CDR2 SMNVEV, per germline (reference sequence). The CDR3 spans 15 residues. J lost 4 bases, V lost 5 bases, and 10 bases had no gene match. CDR3 in DNA: TGTGCCAGCAGTCCGGGACAGCGACTAGCCTATGGCTACACCTTC. Its translation: CASSPGQRLAYGYTF.

This clonotype was seen a few times. The J gene is TRBJ1-2, the V gene TRBV28; D not resolved. Looked up from germline, CDR1 is MDHEN and CDR2 is SYDVKM. The CDR3 is made up of 12 amino acids. Trimming shortened V by 6 bases and J by 5 bases, and 10 bases separated the two germline ends. The CDR3 is CASRAGGYGYTF. The CDR3 region has the DNA TGTGCCAGCAGGGCAGGTGGATATGGCTACACCTTC.

This clonotype was seen a handful of times. The gene calls are TRBV15 and TRBJ2-5; 8 bases are a match to TRBD1. The CDR3 is 16 amino acids. With V trimmed by 0 bases and J by 5 bases, 8 bases remained unmatched. Germline assignment: CDR1 LNHNV and CDR2 YYDKDF (reference sequence). CDR3 in DNA: TGTGCCACCAGCAGAGATATGAGACAGGGGAGGGAGACCCAGTACTTC. As protein: CATSRDMRQGRETQYF.

This clonotype was counted only a few times. V gene TRBV6-1 combines with J gene TRBJ2-5; D remains unclear. The CDR3 has 9 amino acids. V lost 10 bases, J lost 3 bases, and 3 bases lay in between. Germline V gene sequence: CDR1 MNHNS, CDR2 SASEGT. The CDR3 bases are TGTGCCAATAAAGAGACCCAGTACTTC. Its translation: CANKETQYF.

This clonotype showed up many times. V usage is TRBV12-3 or TRBV12-4 and J usage is TRBJ2-2, with TRBD2 matching 9 bases. Unmatched junction bases numbered 4, after V lost 7 bases and J lost 4 bases. The CDR3 is 14 residues long. The CDR3 loop is CASMGAGGTGELFF. CDR3 bases: TGTGCCAGCATGGGAGCGGGGGGCACCGGGGAGCTGTTTTTT.

This CDR3 is CASSPRTGAHEQFF. The CDR3 bases are TGTGCCAGCAGTCCACGGACAGGGGCCCATGAGCAGTTCTTC. The V call is TRBV28, the J call TRBJ2-1; 9 nucleotides line up with TRBD1. Losses at the gene ends were 5 bases for V and 8 bases for J; bases not matched to a gene: 7. The CDR3 has 14 amino acids. The V gene's germline CDR1 is MDHEN and CDR2 SYDVKM.

This clonotype was counted at least ten times. The chain has TRBV12-3 or TRBV12-4 and TRBJ1-1, with D perhaps TRBD1 (6 bases). The CDR3 has 13 amino acids. V was clipped by 6 bases and J by 1 base, with 9 bases between them. The CDR3 DNA is TGTGCCAGCAGCCTCAGGGGGAACACTGAAGCTTTCTTT. Its translation: CASSLRGNTEAFF.